Below, one T cell receptor beta chain is given with its context. The antigen this receptor binds is unknown. Base quality data are lacking; no much larger clone is found one base away. The data were obtained in a study of blood T cell repertoires in COVID-19 (dated by TCRdb to between 2020 and 2021). Regarding the complete study: Samples covering the acute and convalescent phases of COVID-19 were provided by collaborators in the United States, Italy and Spain. The material from the prospective study consisted of cDNA or gDNA derived from T cells, B-cell-depleted T cells, or PBMCs. The dataset comprised deeply sampled blood TCRbeta repertoires from subjects exposed to, actively infected with, or recovered from COVID-19. A freely available public database, intended as a resource for researchers studying the immune response to SARS-CoV-2, is where the repertoires were released. The samples were drawn from two sources: the first 160 participants of the ongoing ImmuneRACE study, and 950 to 1,500 subjects contributed by 6 global collaborators. A de-identified subject ID, COVID-19 status, age in years and sex were almost always included in the sample metadata. Where available, HLA class I and class II types were obtained from metadata supplied by the sample provider rather than from assay-based typing.

The collaborating institutions used their own protocols to collect whole blood in K2EDTA tubes. Collaborator samples were shipped for TCRbeta analysis as frozen whole blood, isolated PBMCs, or DNA extracted from either sample type. Broad study findings and their caveats: The quantity of clinical and demographic metadata differed by source and by participant and was supplied without curation.

The CDR3 covers 12 residues, taking in both the cysteine and the phenylalanine. The kept DNA is CDR3 alone, 36 bases in frame from the first base. V is cut by 8 bases and J by 2 bases, and the space between the germline ends is 8 bases. TCRbeta CDR3 regions were amplified from genomic DNA using the immunoSEQ Assay, a bias-controlled multiplex PCR. Regarding the original processing steps: The number of nucleated cells in each sample was estimated by amplification of reference gene primers within the assay. To quantify the absolute abundance of each unique TCRbeta CDR3 rearrangement, sequence reads were collapsed and filtered. Productive Simpson clonality was computed per sample as the square root of Simpson's diversity index over productive rearrangements. This is the immuneACCESS table as TCRdb keeps it, with only in-frame sequences that have V and J called. A part of the clones is gone; compared with another copy, unresolved V genes explain less than half, and the rest is unexplained. V and J calls plus clone size are reproduced from that table; the DNA served to infer D and trimming. The sample table holds a few hundred thousand clones, of which 65% to 90% were seen once. The ten largest clones represent around 7.8% of the sample.

This clonotype was obtained from a human donor in a cohort sampled during active COVID-19. The rearrangement combines TRBV12-3 or TRBV12-4 with TRBJ2-3; the D segment could be TRBD1, given 5 matching bases. The sample was peripheral blood. The DNA is as follows: TGTGCCAGCCGACAGACCACAGATACGCAGTATTTT. This is translated as CASRQTTDTQYF.